These 27 T cell receptor beta chains came from one sample sequenced in a study of blood T cell repertoires in COVID-19 (TCRdb year 2020). The method was the immunoSEQ multiplex PCR assay. TCRdb's version of the immuneACCESS table is confined to in-frame rearrangements and falls short of the full clone set. An unresolved V gene accounts for under half of the shortfall where checked; the remainder is of unknown origin. This sample holds 150,000 to 180,000 clones; roughly 71% were observed only once. The ten largest clones represent about 3.8% of the sample. Sample: peripheral blood. These receptors were taken from an elderly woman with acute or convalescent COVID-19.

J is TRBJ2-3 and V is TRBV19; D gene uncertain. This CDR3 is 12 amino acids long. Germline CDR1 reads LNHDA; CDR2 reads SQIVND (reference sequence). Trimming shortened V by 5 bases and J by 5 bases, and 8 bases separated the two germline ends. DNA for the CDR3: TGTGCCAGTAGTCTCCGAGGAGATACGCAGTATTTT. This codes for CASSLRGDTQYF.

J is TRBJ2-1 and V is TRBV7-9, with 7 bases identical to TRBD2. Germline V CDR1 and CDR2: SEHNR, FQNEAQ (reference sequence). The length of the CDR3 is 14 residues. Trimming cost V 5 bases and J 8 bases; bases outside gene matches: 9. The CDR3 nucleotides are TGTGCCAGCAGCCCGCTCGGCGGGAGCTATGAGCAGTTCTTC. Its translation is CASSPLGGSYEQFF.

This chain joins TRBV6-5 and TRBJ1-4, with 9 bases lining up with TRBD1. V shed 5 bases, J shed 7 bases, and the junction held 5 bases outside the gene matches. In germline, CDR1 is MNHEY, CDR2 SVGAGI. The CDR3 consists of 14 residues. CDR3 residues: CASSIGTGSEKLFF. The CDR3 bases are TGTGCCAGCAGTATCGGGACAGGGAGTGAAAAACTGTTTTTT.

The chain links TRBV30 to TRBJ1-4, with D perhaps matching TRBD1 (5 bases). V was shortened by 5 bases and J by 0 bases, with 13 bases between the two germline ends. CDR1 and CDR2 (germline): GTSNPN, SVGIG (reference sequence). This CDR3 comprises 15 residues. The CDR3 DNA sequence: TGTGCCTGGGACAGACCGGGCACAACTAATGAAAAACTGTTTTTT. Translated: CAWDRPGTTNEKLFF.

The CDR3 reads CASSEEGLAGGQQYF. Here the CDR3 DNA reads TGTGCCAGCAGTGAAGAGGGTCTAGCGGGCGGTCAGCAGTACTTC. The rearrangement uses TRBV2 and TRBJ2-7; TRBD2 matches 8 bases. The CDR3 is 15 amino acids. The J segment lost 8 bases and the V segment lost 1 base, leaving 10 bases of the junction unmatched. In germline, CDR1 is SNHLY, CDR2 FYNNEI.

The chain joins TRBV9 to TRBJ2-1, with TRBD2 matching over 9 bases. Germline lookup yields CDR1 SGDLS and CDR2 YYNGEE. Germline trimming cut 0 bases from V and 7 bases from J; bases unmatched to any gene: 8. The CDR3 covers 16 residues. CDR3 sequence (DNA): TGTGCCAGCAGCGTAGACCTAGCGGGGCTCTCTAATGAGCAGTTCTTC. This sequence encodes CASSVDLAGLSNEQFF.

The V call is TRBV5-1, the J call TRBJ2-7; 8 positions agree with TRBD2. With 3 bases clipped from V and 6 bases from J, the junction kept 8 bases outside the gene matches. In germline, CDR1 is SGHRS, CDR2 YFSETQ. This CDR3 is built from 14 residues. DNA of the CDR3: TGCGCCAGCAGCTCGGCGGGGACTAGGAGCGAGCAGTACTTC. As protein: CASSSAGTRSEQYF. Drawing the rest from reference TRBV5-1 and TRBJ2-7, the complete variable domain is KAGVTQTPRYLIKTRGQQVTLSCSPISGHRSVSWYQQTPGQGLQFLFEYFSETQRNKGNFPGRFSGRQFSNSRSEMNVSTLELGDSALYLCASSSAGTRSEQYFGPGTRLTVT.

The chain combines TRBV3-1 (or the pseudogene TRBV3-2) with TRBJ1-1; 9 bases align to TRBD1. The germline gives CDR1 LGHDT, CDR2 YNNKEL (reference sequence). The CDR3 has 16 amino acids. Trimming took 5 bases from V and 4 from J; bases not matched to a gene: 11. CDR3 sequence: CASSFAPGQGGTEAFF. CDR3 in DNA: TGTGCCAGCAGCTTTGCCCCGGGACAGGGAGGCACTGAAGCTTTCTTT.

This clone was seen a single time. V usage is TRBV10-3 and J usage is TRBJ2-5; 7 positions agree with TRBD2. The germline CDR1 and CDR2 sequences are ENHRY and SYGVKD. The CDR3 sequence is 14 residues long. Unmatched junction bases numbered 1, after V lost 2 bases and J lost 1 base. CDR3 nucleotides: TGTGCCATCAGTGAGGGACTAGGCCAAGAGACCCAGTACTTC. Translated, it gives CAISEGLGQETQYF.

The chain couples TRBV6-2 or TRBV6-3 to TRBJ2-4, with 10 bases that match TRBD1. V shed 3 bases, J shed 1 base, and the junction held 3 bases outside the gene matches. The CDR3 totals 16 residues. Germline-derived CDR1 and CDR2 are MNHEY and SVGEGT. CDR3 protein: CASSYAGQGAKNIQYF. CDR3 in DNA: TGTGCCAGCAGTTATGCGGGACAGGGGGCCAAAAACATTCAGTACTTC.

The V and J genes are TRBV5-5 and TRBJ2-3; tentatively, D is TRBD2 (6 bases). CDR3 length: 14 residues. Germline CDR1 SGHKS, CDR2 YYEKEE (reference sequence). Trimming stripped 2 bases from V and 6 bases from J, with 13 bases between. The CDR3 sequence: CASSFGGVSDTQYF. As DNA, the CDR3 is TGTGCCAGCAGCTTTGGAGGGGTCTCGGATACGCAGTATTTT.

The chain carries TRBV2 and TRBJ1-5; D call uncertain. CDR3 length equals 14 residues. V gave up 3 bases and J gave up 7 bases, with 13 bases separating them. The germline CDR1 and CDR2 sequences are SNHLY and FYNNEI. The CDR3 reads CASSEERGGQPQHF. In DNA form, the CDR3 reads TGTGCCAGCAGTGAGGAGCGGGGAGGCCAGCCCCAGCATTTT. Full variable domain (missing parts from reference TRBV2 and TRBJ1-5): EPEVTQTPSHQVTQMGQEVILRCVPISNHLYFYWYRQILGQKVEFLVSFYNNEISEKSEIFDDQFSVERPDGSNFTLKIRSTKLEDSAMYFCASSEERGGQPQHFGDGTRLSIL.

CDR3 region: CASSVEIGGTSGVGSDTQYF. The DNA for the CDR3 is TGTGCCAGCAGCGTAGAAATCGGGGGGACTAGCGGGGTAGGGAGCGATACGCAGTATTTT. The V and J genes are TRBV9 and TRBJ2-3, with 13 bases aligning to TRBD2. CDR3 length: 20 residues. Trimming at V came to 0 bases and at J to 6 bases, leaving 16 bases not matched to a gene. CDR1 SGDLS and CDR2 YYNGEE come from the germline V gene.

V is TRBV29-1 and J is TRBJ1-4, with D possibly matching TRBD1 (5 bases). CDR1 and CDR2 (germline): SQVTM, ANQGSEA. V lost 5 bases and J 4 bases, leaving 8 bases between the germline ends. The CDR3 covers 12 residues. For the CDR3, the DNA is TGCAGCGTTTGGGGGGTTAATGAAAAACTGTTTTTT. Translating it yields CSVWGVNEKLFF.

This clone was counted between two and nine times. This chain connects TRBV19 to TRBJ1-4; D is ambiguous. CDR3 length: 17 residues. Germline V CDR1 and CDR2: LNHDA, SQIVND (reference sequence). With 7 bases removed from V and 8 bases from J, the gap between germline ends came to 26 bases. This CDR3 is CASTRGPPGSLQEKLFF. Written as DNA, the CDR3 is TGTGCCAGTACGAGAGGACCCCCGGGGAGCCTCCAAGAAAAACTGTTTTTT.

This clone has just one count. V and J are TRBV5-1 and TRBJ2-4, with unresolved D. CDR3 length: 14 residues. The germline V gene has CDR1 SGHRS and CDR2 YFSETQ. Trimming took 1 base from V and 0 from J, leaving 5 bases between them. CDR3 in amino acids: CASSLSLAKNIQYF. In DNA form, the CDR3 reads TGCGCCAGCAGCTTGTCACTAGCCAAAAACATTCAGTACTTC.

The chain is built from TRBV19 and TRBJ1-1; 10 bases align to TRBD1. In germline, CDR1 is LNHDA, CDR2 SQIVND (reference sequence). J gave up 7 bases and V 6 bases, and 5 bases lay outside the gene matches. This CDR3 has 13 amino acids. The CDR3 spells CASRGTGVGEAFF. CDR3 in DNA: TGTGCCAGTAGAGGGACAGGGGTCGGTGAAGCTTTCTTT.

V usage is TRBV30 and J usage is TRBJ1-1; maybe TRBD1 (6 bases). Germline CDR1 is GTSNPN and CDR2 is SVGIG (reference sequence). V was shortened by 5 bases and J by 4 bases, with 14 bases between the two germline ends. This CDR3 spans 13 amino acids. Here the CDR3 reads CAWSRGRGTEAFF. The CDR3 DNA reads TGTGCCTGGTCCAGGGGCCGTGGCACTGAAGCTTTCTTT.

The chain links TRBV29-1 to TRBJ2-2; D is possibly TRBD2 (7 bases). CDR3 length: 16 residues. V was clipped by 0 bases and J by 6 bases, with 17 bases between them. CDR1 is SQVTM, CDR2 ANQGSEA, per germline. The CDR3 nucleotides read TGCAGCGTTGAAGAAATGTGGGGGGGCCTCTCCGGGGAGCTGTTTTTT. As protein: CSVEEMWGGLSGELFF.

The chain joins TRBV21-1 to TRBJ2-7; TRBD2 is the table's D call and was not checked against the DNA. TRBV21-1 is designated a pseudogene. The CDR3 contains 18 residues. CDR3 residues: CASSKVSPTSRDFYEQYF. CDR3 in DNA: TGTGCCAGCAGCAAAGTTAGTCCCACCTCCAGGGACTTCTACGAGCAGTACTTC.

The chain recombines TRBV6-2 or TRBV6-3 with TRBJ2-1; 8 bases line up with TRBD2. V dropped 6 bases and J dropped 5; count of bases not matched to a gene: 12. The CDR3 contains 16 residues. In germline, CDR1 is MNHEY, CDR2 SVGEGT. CDR3 amino acids: CASSASWAGGDNEQFF. DNA of the CDR3: TGTGCCAGCAGCGCCTCATGGGCGGGAGGAGACAATGAGCAGTTCTTC.

The CDR3 region has the DNA TGTGCCAGCAGCCCAGCCCGCGTCCTAACGGGGGGCTACACCTTC. This sequence encodes CASSPARVLTGGYTF. The chain carries TRBV5-4 and TRBJ1-2, with D uncertain. The ends were cut back, 4 bases at V and 8 bases at J, with 21 bases in the middle. CDR1 and CDR2 from the germline V gene are SGHNT and YYREEE (reference sequence). The CDR3 extends over 15 amino acids.

This clone has just a few counts. This same CDR3 is encoded by further DNA sequences in the sample. The J gene is TRBJ2-7, the V gene TRBV6-5, with TRBD2 matching over 12 bases. The germline V gene has CDR1 MNHEY and CDR2 SVGAGI. The ends lost 6 bases at V and 6 bases at J; junction bases unmatched: 6. This CDR3 region has 14 residues. In DNA, the CDR3 is TGTGCCAGCAGACGACTAGCGGGAGAAGGCGAGCAGTACTTC. It specifies CASRRLAGEGEQYF.

This clone was detected once. The gene calls are TRBV7-2 and TRBJ1-5; TRBD1 matches at 9 bases. The CDR3 contains 16 residues. V lost 1 base and J lost 6; bases outside the gene matches: 7. Germline-derived CDR1 and CDR2 are SGHTA and FQGNSA. This chain's CDR3 is CASSLGWGTGIQPQHF. CDR3 DNA sequence: TGTGCCAGCAGCTTAGGATGGGGGACAGGGATTCAGCCCCAGCATTTT.

The chain has TRBV6-6 and TRBJ2-7; D uncertain. CDR1 and CDR2 (germline): MNHNY, SVGAGI (reference sequence). The ends were cut back, 3 bases at V and 6 bases at J, with 9 bases in the middle. The CDR3 is 12 amino acids. The CDR3 nucleotides read TGTGCCAGCAGTTATGCTGCCGGCGAGCAGTACTTC. Translating gives CASSYAAGEQYF.

The CDR3 is CASSYSWDSRNTIYF. The CDR3 coding sequence is TGTGCCAGCAGTTACTCTTGGGACAGTCGAAACACCATATATTTT. This sequence joins TRBV6-5 and TRBJ1-3, with 7 bases aligning to TRBD1. Germline V lookup: CDR1 MNHEY, CDR2 SVGAGI. The length of the CDR3 is 15 residues. V dropped 0 bases and J dropped 5; count of bases not matched to a gene: 4.

The chain has TRBV30 and TRBJ1-5, with 7 bases fitting TRBD1. Germline V gives CDR1 GTSNPN, CDR2 SVGIG (reference sequence). J was trimmed by 2 bases and V by 2 bases; bases with no gene match: 6. The CDR3 totals 15 residues. The CDR3 coding sequence is TGTGCCTGGAGTCCCCCTGACAGGGGCAATCAGCCCCAGCATTTT. Translated: CAWSPPDRGNQPQHF.